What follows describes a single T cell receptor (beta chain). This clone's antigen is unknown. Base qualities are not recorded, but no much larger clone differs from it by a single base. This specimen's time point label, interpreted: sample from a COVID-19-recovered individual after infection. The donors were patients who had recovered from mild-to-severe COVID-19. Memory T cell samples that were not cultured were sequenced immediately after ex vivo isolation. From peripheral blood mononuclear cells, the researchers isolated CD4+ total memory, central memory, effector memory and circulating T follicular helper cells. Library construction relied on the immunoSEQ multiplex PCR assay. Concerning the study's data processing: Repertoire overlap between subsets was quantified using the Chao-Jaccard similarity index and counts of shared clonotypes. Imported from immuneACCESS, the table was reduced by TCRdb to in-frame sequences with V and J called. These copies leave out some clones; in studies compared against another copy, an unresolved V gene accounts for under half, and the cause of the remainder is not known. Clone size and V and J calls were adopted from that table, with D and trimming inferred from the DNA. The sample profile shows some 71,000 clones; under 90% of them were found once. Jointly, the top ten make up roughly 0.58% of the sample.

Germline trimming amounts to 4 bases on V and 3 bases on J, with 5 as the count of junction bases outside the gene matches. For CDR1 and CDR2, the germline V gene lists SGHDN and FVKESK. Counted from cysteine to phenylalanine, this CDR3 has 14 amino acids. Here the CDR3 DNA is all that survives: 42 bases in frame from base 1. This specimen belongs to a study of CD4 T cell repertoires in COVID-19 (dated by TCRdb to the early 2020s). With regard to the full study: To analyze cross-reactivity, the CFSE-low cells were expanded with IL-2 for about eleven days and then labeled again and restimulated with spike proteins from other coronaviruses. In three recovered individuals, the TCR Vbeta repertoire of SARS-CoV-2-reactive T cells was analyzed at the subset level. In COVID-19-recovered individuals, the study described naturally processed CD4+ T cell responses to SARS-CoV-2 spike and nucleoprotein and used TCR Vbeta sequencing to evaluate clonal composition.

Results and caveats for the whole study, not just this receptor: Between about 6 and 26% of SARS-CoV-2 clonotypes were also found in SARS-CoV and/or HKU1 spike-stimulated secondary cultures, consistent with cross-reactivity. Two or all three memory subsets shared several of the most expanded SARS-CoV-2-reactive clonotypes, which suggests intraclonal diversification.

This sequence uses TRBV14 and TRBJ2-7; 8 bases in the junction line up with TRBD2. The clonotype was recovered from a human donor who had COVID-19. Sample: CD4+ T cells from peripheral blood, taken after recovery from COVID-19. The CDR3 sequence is CASSLRGGDYEQYF. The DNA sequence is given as TGTGCCAGCAGCCTCCGGGGGGGGGACTACGAGCAGTACTTC.